Listed here is a single TCR beta chain. Profiled with immunoSEQ multiplex PCR; TCRdb holds only in-frame clones, not every one. The data contain approximately 260,000 clones, roughly 80% of them seen just once; the ten biggest clones take up about 4.6%. The CDR3 length is 15 residues. Trimming pared 5 bases from V and 1 base from J, leaving 14 bases between. The germline V gene has CDR1 SEHNR and CDR2 FQNEAQ (reference sequence). This sample is part of a study of blood T cell repertoires in COVID-19. Study-wide background: Sample material is recorded as cDNA or gDNA derived from T cells, B-cell-depleted T cells, or PBMCs.

Sequenced sample: peripheral blood. This receptor was obtained from a man in his fifties or sixties who had recovered from COVID-19. The chain links TRBV7-9 to TRBJ1-2, with D tentatively TRBD1 (5 bases). CDR3 nucleotide sequence: TGTGCCAGCAGCGAATTAATCAGGGATAACTATGGCTACACCTTC. It is translated as CASSELIRDNYGYTF.